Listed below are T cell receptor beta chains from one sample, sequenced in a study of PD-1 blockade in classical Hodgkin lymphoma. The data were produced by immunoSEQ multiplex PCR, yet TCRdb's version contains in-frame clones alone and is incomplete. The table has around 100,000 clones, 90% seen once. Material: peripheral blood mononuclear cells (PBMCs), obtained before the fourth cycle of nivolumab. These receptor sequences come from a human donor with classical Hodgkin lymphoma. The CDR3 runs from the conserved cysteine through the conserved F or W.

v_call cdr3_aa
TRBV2 CASSGGGGGQTDTQYF
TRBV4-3 CASSQGGGYEQYF
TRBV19 CASSGQGTEAFF
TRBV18 CASSPRAGAASYEQYF
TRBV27 CASSLLAGGGYGYTF
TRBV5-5 CASSFRDSYNEQFF
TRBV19 CATTGSNTGELFF
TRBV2 CASSERGDRVSPLHF
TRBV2 CASSPGQGVGQPQHF
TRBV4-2 CASKDQGRGYTF
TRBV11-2 CASSFGGGTGAYEQYF
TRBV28 CASSLLWGQGNTGELFF
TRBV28 CASSHSPAYNYGYTF
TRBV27 CASSPILASYEQYF
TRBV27 CASSLWAQRIEPQHF
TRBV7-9 CASSLALYRGYEQYF
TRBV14 CASSLSLPTSGVGFEQYF
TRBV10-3 CAISELALTGRNEKLFF
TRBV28 CASSLGGEAGNTIYF
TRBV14 CASSQDDYEGYTF
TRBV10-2 CASSGTAAGSPLHF
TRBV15 CATSQGATNEKLFF
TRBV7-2 CASSRDSSTYGYTF
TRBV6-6 CASSDQGAGEQYF
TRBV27 CASSLSRSQETQYF
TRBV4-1 CASSQSRVTDTQYF
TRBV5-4 CASSFKGRNEQFF
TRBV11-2 CASSPSGEKLFF
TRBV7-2 CASSLGFWDTGELFF
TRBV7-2 CASSPAVINEQFF
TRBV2 CASSSGPLGEQYF
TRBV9 CASSVGFSSYNSPLHF
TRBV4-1 CASSQEGRGWSYNEQFF
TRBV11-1 CASSPYGQGANTGELFF
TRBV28 CASGVADRGWYEQYF
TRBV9 CASSLKGGNEKLFF
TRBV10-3 CAISEPRAGNTIYF
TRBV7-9 CASSSPRLQRGGYEQYF
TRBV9 CASSVDPQVPGELFF
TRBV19 CASSRGDWGSYGYTF
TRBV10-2 CASRRTSGLGYEQYF
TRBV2 CASSDTLRDRNYGYTF
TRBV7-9 CASSSTEDETQYF
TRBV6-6 CASSYFQAAAPLHF
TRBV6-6 CASDVGFTDTQYF
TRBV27 CASSSPGTGHNQPQHF